This entry concerns a single T cell receptor beta chain. This clonotype has at least ten counts. Its cognate antigen has yet to be identified. The input lacks base qualities; no much larger clone sits a single base away. The protocol used for the library was multiplex PCR. Sequencing relied on an Illumina HiSeq 4000. To build TCR beta libraries, CDR3 regions were amplified by Arm-PCR using iRepertoire HTBI primers. Before sequencing, the PCR products underwent gel purification. Regarding the original processing steps: Gene usage analysis of CDR3 amino acid clonotypes used the approximately 62 TRBV and some 13 TRBJ segments found across samples. COPE and FqMerger were used to merge filtered high-quality paired reads into contigs. BLAST was used to align contigs to IMGT TRBV, TRBD and TRBJ reference genes, and CDR3 was defined according to IMGT. Clonotypes above 0.1% frequency were classified as highly expanded clones. Shannon entropy served as the measure of repertoire diversity, while the Gini coefficient captured V-J evenness. A clonotype was considered public if more than one individual shared it. Using fastp at Q25 and MiXCR, TCRdb reprocessed the public reads and kept productive beta chains. All rows with the same CDR3 protein become a single entry with the most common DNA and genes. TCRdb, rather than the study authors, made the V and J calls. For this sample there are some 400,000 distinct CDR3 sequences; approximately 15% appear just once. Of the sample, over 15% is held by the ten largest clones.

In light of the paper, this sample's time point label describes: newly diagnosed GD, antithyroid drugs for less than 3 months. For both TCR sequencing and RNA sequencing, RNA was extracted from PBMCs in TRIzol. The diagnosis of Graves' disease was made according to American Thyroid Association guidelines. Recruitment of patients was carried out at an endocrinology department in Xi'an, China. From each patient, 8 to 10 milliliters of peripheral blood was collected into an EDTA anticoagulant tube. Ficoll Paque Plus density gradient separation was used to isolate PBMCs, and no additional T cell sorting was done. An Agilent 2100 Bioanalyzer and agarose gel were used to check RNA quality, and a NanoDrop 2000 was used to measure RNA concentration. CDR1 and CDR2 (SGHRS, YFSETQ) derive from the germline V gene. Inclusive of the bounding cysteine and phenylalanine, the CDR3 is 14 residues long. This entry keeps only the CDR3 DNA: 42 bases, framed from base 1. The junction shows trimming of 7 bases on V and 1 base on J, plus 14 bases between the germline ends.

This sample was included in a study of regulatory T cells in long-lasting Graves disease (dated by TCRdb to about 2021). With regard to the full study: In the newly diagnosed Graves' disease group, patients had been taking antithyroid drugs for less than 3 months. Persistent Graves' disease patients were compared with newly diagnosed Graves' disease patients by peripheral blood TCR sequencing and RNA sequencing. The study was registered as a clinical trial and conducted in China. A total of 33 samples underwent TCR sequencing, from around 13 patients with persistent Graves' disease and 20 or so patients with newly diagnosed Graves' disease.

What the authors observed across the whole study: The authors acknowledged the small sample size as a limitation that may reduce accuracy. Lower TCR Shannon entropy and fewer highly expanded clones were observed in persistent Graves' disease patients than in newly diagnosed patients, which suggested clonal expansion. More public clonotypes were shared among persistent patients (2,741) than among newly diagnosed patients (roughly 960). TRBV28, TRBJ1-2 and TRBJ2-5 were preferentially used in persistent disease, while TRBV20-1 and TRBJ2-1 were favored in newly diagnosed disease. Peripheral blood alone was examined, since thyroid tissue, which constituted the primary lesion, could not be accessed. Sequencing and analysis were limited to the TCR beta chain.

These data also featured in a second study, about T cells in Graves' hyperthyroidism and ophthalmopathy. The second study's paper adds: Graves' hyperthyroidism was defined as stable when no progression to ophthalmopathy occurred over 18 months of follow-up. Hyperthyroidism patients were aged 18 to 65 years and newly diagnosed, with disease duration of less than 2 months. The study excluded patients with uncontrolled infections, other autoimmune diseases, pregnancy or lactation. Diagnoses relied on clinical symptoms, serum thyroxine and TRAb, thyroid ultrasound and orbital computed tomography. A first-round RT-PCR of the TCR CDR3 used the HTBI primer set with the Qiagen OneStep RT-PCR kit. Most expanded thyroid clonotypes (frequency above 0.001) were also detected in blood, a finding suggesting that blood repertoires may reflect thyroid immune responses. A 13 V-J signature model separated ophthalmopathy from stable hyperthyroidism, with around 91% sensitivity and 81% to 82% specificity in cross-validation and 80%/75% in testing. In validation, the model predicted progression to ophthalmopathy with about 71% sensitivity and about 73% specificity, a median of about 6 months before onset. A discovery cohort of approximately 100 patients, about 43 with Graves' ophthalmopathy and 57 with stable Graves' hyperthyroidism, was used to find distinguishing TCR V-J signatures. Prospective prediction of ophthalmopathy was tested in an independent validation cohort of fewer than 20 hyperthyroidism patients and around 16 patients who later progressed to ophthalmopathy. The approximately 98 discovery patients were randomly divided into training and test sets at a 7:3 ratio. In addition, the study compared T-cell repertoires in thyroid tissue and in blood from roughly 6 Graves' hyperthyroidism patients. Once sampling was done, hyperthyroidism patients were given methimazole at a starting dose of 30 mg daily, whereas ophthalmopathy patients were given high-dose intravenous methylprednisolone. Libraries were constructed in a second round of multiplex PCR, after which size selection and purification were carried out. Sequencing of the libraries was done on an Illumina HiSeq2000 using paired-end 100 bp reads. Raw data were processed with SOAPnuke, discarding reads with adapters, uncalled bases, mean Phred below 15, or no exact constant-primer or identifier match. COPE v1.2.5 was used to merge the high-quality paired reads, and each unique nucleotide sequence was defined as a clonotype. MiTCR v1.1 was used to align clonotypes to the IMGT TRBV, TRBD and TRBJ reference segments. The analysis included only V-J combinations with a frequency above 0.0001, which together covered 99.2% of the repertoires. The TCS score was defined as the ratio of F50 (clonal expansion) to E x V (chaos), calculated using BLOSUM62-based TCRdist between CDR3 peptides within each V-J. Welch's t-statistics and random forest reduced some 510 V-J features to around 14, which were used in a naive Bayes classifier (R e1071). No statistical method was used to set the sample size in advance, and investigators knew the group allocation. According to the paper, TCR Vbeta CDR3 sequencing was carried out on around 140 peripheral blood samples, which came from approximately 41 ophthalmopathy, approximately 72 hyperthyroidism and about 17 progressor patients.

The rearrangement joined TRBV5-1 to TRBJ2-5; the D assignment is uncertain and may be TRBD1 or TRBD2, with 6 bases supporting each. The sequencing used peripheral blood mononuclear cells (PBMCs), collected at new diagnosis, from a patient treated with antithyroid drugs. The sequence was collected from a woman aged 30 to 39 with Graves disease. Donor details come from another sample of the same person, matched by shared clones. The CDR3 reads as follows: CASCLGGGQETQYF. The DNA is TGCGCCAGCTGTTTGGGGGGCGGCCAAGAGACCCAGTACTTC.